These 20 T cell receptor beta chains were all obtained from the same sample, sequenced in a study of immune evolution from preneoplasia to lung adenocarcinoma. Assay used: immunoSEQ multiplex PCR; TCRdb lists only in-frame clones, some missing. The repertoire has about 7,800 clones, 55% to 75% of them found once; the top ten carry approximately 10%. The material sequenced was FFPE lung adenocarcinoma in situ tissue. Receptors originate from a donor at least 70 years old with lung adenocarcinoma. Some clones in this sample may be carry-over from other donors' samples.

The chain couples TRBV5-1 to TRBJ1-2, with a possible D match to TRBD1 (5 bases). In germline, CDR1 is SGHRS, CDR2 YFSETQ. Trimming left V 0 bases short and J 4 bases short, with 16 bases between. This CDR3 contains 16 residues. Here the CDR3 reads CASSLGQTLSFYGYTF. CDR3 DNA: TGCGCCAGCAGCTTGGGACAGACCCTTTCTTTCTATGGCTACACCTTC. Full variable domain (outside the CDR3, taken from reference TRBV5-1 and TRBJ1-2): KAGVTQTPRYLIKTRGQQVTLSCSPISGHRSVSWYQQTPGQGLQFLFEYFSETQRNKGNFPGRFSGRQFSNSRSEMNVSTLELGDSALYLCASSLGQTLSFYGYTFGSGTRLTVV.

This clone has more than one count but fewer than ten. V usage is TRBV7-3 and J usage is TRBJ1-3, with 7 bases aligning to TRBD1. V lost 3 bases and J lost 3; bases outside the gene matches: 5. The CDR3 runs 15 residues. Germline-derived CDR1 and CDR2 are SGHTA and FQGTGA. CDR3 DNA sequence: TGTGCCAGCAGCTTGTCAGGGGGGTTTGGAAACACCATATATTTT. The encoded protein is CASSLSGGFGNTIYF.

The chain combines TRBV28 with TRBJ2-3, with TRBD2 as a possible D gene (5 bases). The V gene's germline CDR1 is MDHEN and CDR2 SYDVKM. V was clipped by 5 bases and J by 0 bases, with 18 bases between them. The CDR3 loop spans 17 amino acids. DNA for the CDR3: TGTGCCAGCAGTCTCAGGACTGGAACCGCTAGCACAGATACGCAGTATTTT. Protein: CASSLRTGTASTDTQYF. Complete variable domain (other parts from reference TRBV28 and TRBJ2-3): DVKVTQSSRYLVKRTGEKVFLECVQDMDHENMFWYRQDPGLGLRLIYFSYDVKMKEKGDIPEGYSVSREKKERFSLILESASTNQTSMYLCASSLRTGTASTDTQYFGPGTRLTVL.

The chain couples TRBV19 to TRBJ2-4, with a possible D match to TRBD2 (7 bases). The CDR3 loop spans 16 amino acids. Germline V gene data show CDR1 as LNHDA and CDR2 as SQIVND (reference sequence). Trimming cost V 7 bases and J 3 bases, with 19 bases left between them. The CDR3 reads CASTKAGASGKNIQYF. The CDR3 region has the DNA TGTGCCAGTACCAAAGCAGGGGCTAGCGGCAAAAACATTCAGTACTTC.

This chain uses TRBV2 with TRBJ1-1; the D is unclear. Germline-derived CDR1 and CDR2 are SNHLY and FYNNEI. V was trimmed by 6 bases and J by 9 bases, leaving 11 bases between them. This CDR3 contains 11 residues. CDR3 nucleotide sequence: TGTGCCAGCAGGGGTTTCGAACAAGCTTTCTTT. Its protein is CASRGFEQAFF.

The chain couples TRBV7-8 to TRBJ2-2; D is undetermined. V was pared by 0 bases and J by 5 bases, with 1 base between. Germline V gene lookup returns CDR1 SGHVS and CDR2 FQNEAQ. The length of the CDR3 is 12 residues. The CDR3 here is CASSLATGELFF. The CDR3 DNA reads TGTGCCAGCAGCTTAGCGACCGGGGAGCTGTTTTTT.

J is TRBJ1-2 and V is TRBV2; D unresolved. Trimming cost V 6 bases and J 4 bases, with 9 bases left between them. Germline CDR1 reads SNHLY; CDR2 reads FYNNEI. The CDR3 is 12 amino acids. CDR3: CASRGIGYGYTF. The CDR3 nucleotides read TGTGCCAGCAGAGGTATCGGCTATGGCTACACCTTC.

The rearrangement uses TRBV23-1 and TRBJ1-2, with D possibly being TRBD1 (5 bases). TRBV23-1 is an ORF, and what it does is uncertain. CDR3 length equals 14 residues. The V and J ends lost 4 bases and 4 bases respectively, with 13 bases between them. The CDR3 sequence: CASSPPGGFYGYTF. CDR3 sequence (DNA): TGCGCCAGCAGTCCCCCGGGGGGGTTCTATGGCTACACCTTC.

This chain uses TRBV4-1 with TRBJ1-5, with D hard to call. Per the germline V gene, CDR1 is MGHRA and CDR2 is YSYEKL. The CDR3 covers 13 residues. V lost 3 bases and J 3 bases, leaving 6 bases between the germline ends. DNA of the CDR3: TGCGCCAGCAGCCAGCCCCTCAATCAGCCCCAGCATTTT. Amino acid sequence: CASSQPLNQPQHF.

The CDR3 sequence: CASAPGQGPYSNQPQYF. For the CDR3, the DNA is TGTGCCAGTGCGCCGGGACAGGGGCCGTATAGCAATCAGCCCCAGTATTTT. The chain employs TRBV19 and TRBJ1-5; 10 nucleotides line up with TRBD1. The better agreement between TRBJ2-3 and the DNA end casts doubt on the J call. There are 17 residues in the CDR3. Germline CDR1 reads LNHDA; CDR2 reads SQIVND (reference sequence).

The chain joins TRBV9 to TRBJ2-7; TRBD2 matches 16 bases. The CDR3 totals 17 residues. The germline V gene has CDR1 SGDLS and CDR2 YYNGEE. Losses at the gene ends were 9 bases for V and 6 bases for J; bases not matched to a gene: 15. CDR3 amino acids: CATDLGTSGRAECEQYF. CDR3 sequence (DNA): TGTGCCACCGACCTTGGGACTAGCGGGAGGGCCGAGTGCGAGCAGTACTTC.

Here the CDR3 DNA reads TGTGCCAGCAGCTCCTATGACAGGAACACTGAAGCTTTCTTT. Its translation is CASSSYDRNTEAFF. The chain uses TRBV11-2 and TRBJ1-1, with D maybe TRBD1 (5 bases). Germline CDR1 and CDR2: SGHAT and FQNNGV. The CDR3 has 14 residues. V was cut by 4 bases and J by 1 base, with 10 bases left in between. Drawing the rest from reference TRBV11-2 and TRBJ1-1, the complete variable domain is EAGVAQSPRYKIIEKRQSVAFWCNPISGHATLYWYQQILGQGPKLLIQFQNNGVVDDSQLPKDRFSAERLKGVDSTLKIQPAKLEDSAVYLCASSSYDRNTEAFFGQGTRLTVV.

This clone was seen once. The chain carries TRBV7-2 and TRBJ1-4; D is ambiguous. The ends were cut back, 1 base at V and 5 bases at J, with 5 bases in the middle. CDR3 size: 13 residues. Germline V lookup: CDR1 SGHTA, CDR2 FQGNSA. CDR3 DNA sequence: TGTGCCAGCAGCTTAGTTCTCAATGAAAAACTGTTTTTT. Amino acid sequence: CASSLVLNEKLFF.

By its share, this clone is medium-sized. The chain combines TRBV5-1 with TRBJ1-1; D is ambiguous. This CDR3 has 14 amino acids. Trimming shortened V by 2 bases and J by 4 bases, and 12 bases separated the two germline ends. Germline CDR1 is SGHRS and CDR2 is YFSETQ. The CDR3 loop is CASSLNMGATEAFF. The CDR3 nucleotides read TGCGCCAGCAGCTTAAACATGGGAGCCACTGAAGCTTTCTTT.

In its sample, this clone was seen a few times. CDR3 region: CASSDRAGSNQPQHF. CDR3 nucleotides: TGTGCCAGCAGTGATAGGGCAGGGAGCAATCAGCCCCAGCATTTT. The chain recombines TRBV2 with TRBJ1-5; D might be TRBD1 (5 bases). CDR1 SNHLY and CDR2 FYNNEI come from the germline V gene. The CDR3 contains 15 residues. Trimming pared 3 bases from V and 1 base from J, leaving 10 bases between. Filled out from reference TRBV2 and TRBJ1-5, the complete variable domain reads EPEVTQTPSHQVTQMGQEVILRCVPISNHLYFYWYRQILGQKVEFLVSFYNNEISEKSEIFDDQFSVERPDGSNFTLKIRSTKLEDSAMYFCASSDRAGSNQPQHFGDGTRLSIL.

The CDR3 coding sequence is TGTGCCAGCAGTTATCCCGGAGGGAGGGGAAATGAGCAGTTCTTC. As protein: CASSYPGGRGNEQFF. V is TRBV6-6 and J is TRBJ2-1; 7 bases line up with TRBD2. This CDR3 is built from 15 residues. Germline CDR1 MNHNY, CDR2 SVGAGI (reference sequence). Unmatched junction bases numbered 9, after V lost 3 bases and J lost 7 bases.

The chain carries TRBV7-9 and TRBJ1-2, with 7 positions matching TRBD1. The CDR3 has 17 residues. V shed 4 bases and J 3 bases; nucleotides not matched to a gene: 14. In germline, CDR1 is SEHNR, CDR2 FQNEAQ (reference sequence). The CDR3, as DNA: TGTGCCAGCAGCTCCCCAGGGGGGGGGAGAACGGACTATGGCTACACCTTC. Translation: CASSSPGGGRTDYGYTF.

This clone was counted between two and nine times. The CDR3: CASSLGGRGMGETQYF. The DNA for the CDR3 is TGTGCCAGCAGTTTAGGCGGGAGAGGGATGGGTGAGACCCAGTACTTC. V usage is TRBV28 and J usage is TRBJ2-5; 7 bases fit TRBD2. The CDR3 consists of 16 residues. Trimming removed 2 bases from V and 5 bases from J; junction bases left unmatched: 11. Looked up from germline, CDR1 is MDHEN and CDR2 is SYDVKM.

The chain links TRBV18 to TRBJ2-7, with D uncertain. The germline V gene encodes CDR1 KGHSH and CDR2 LQKENI. The V and J ends lost 3 bases and 2 bases respectively, with 5 bases between them. The CDR3 spans 12 residues. Written as DNA, the CDR3 is TGTGCCAGCTCACCGTCTGCCTACGAGCAGTACTTC. Protein: CASSPSAYEQYF.

The chain combines TRBV16 with TRBJ1-5; no clear D. Germline V CDR1 and CDR2: KGHSY, FQNENV. The CDR3 extends over 15 amino acids. V was pared by 2 bases and J by 10 bases, with 18 bases between. The CDR3 nucleotides read TGTGCCAGCAGCCAAAGCACAGCCCAGATTGGTCCCCAGCATTTT. Its protein product is CASSQSTAQIGPQHF.